This T cell receptor (beta chain) is from a study of T cells in Graves' hyperthyroidism and ophthalmopathy. Germline V CDR1 and CDR2: SGHTA, FQGNSA. The CDR3 is 15 residues long. About this clonotype: The junction and the germline gene differ at one end; a read error may be behind it.

The CDR3 regions of TCR beta were amplified from RNA transcripts. The HTBI primer set was used in a first-round RT-PCR of the TCR CDR3. TCRdb re-derived calls from the multiplex PCR reads in MiXCR, one entry per CDR3 protein. The top ten hold 7.5% to 9.5% of the sample, which has approximately 870,000 distinct CDR3 sequences, 38% seen once. This TCR was recovered from a man younger than 30 with Graves' hyperthyroidism. This chain links TRBV7-2 with TRBJ2-2; D call uncertain. The source material was blood. The CDR3 DNA is TGCGCCAGCAGCCAACCGGTTTTACAATCCGGGGAGCTGTTTTTT. It encodes CASSQPVLQSGELFF.